The rows below give T cell receptor beta chains drawn from one sample of a study of T cells expressing NK-cell markers. TCRdb re-called the 5' RACE reads; every CDR3 protein appears as one record, without DNA. The clone table shows about 260,000 distinct CDR3 sequences, with the ten largest holding more than 3.5%. Sequenced input: blood T cells: a sorted CD56 or NKG2C T cell subset, CD4+ or CD8+ T cells, or bulk PBMC T cells (not recorded which). These receptors all stem from a woman between 18 and 70 years old in good health. Each CDR3 is given with its conserved first and last residue. The order of the fields is J gene, V gene, CDR3 protein.

TRBJ1-1,TRBV7-9,CASSRPGGTPMNTEAFF
TRBJ2-7,TRBV20-1,CSARGGRSYEQYF
TRBJ2-7,TRBV10-3,CPISERAPGQGRIEQYF
TRBJ2-7,TRBV30,CAWSLGGSSAYEQYF
TRBJ2-1,TRBV3-1,CASSQSFEQFF
TRBJ2-2,TRBV7-8,CASSFLGTSGRAWSPGELFF
TRBJ2-3,TRBV7-9,CASSRLSTGDSTDTQYF
TRBJ2-7,TRBV12-3/TRBV12-4,CASSFTAGTVYEQYF
TRBJ1-3,TRBV11-2,CASSSSSGNTIYF
TRBJ2-7,TRBV28,CAKGGGTYEQYF
TRBJ2-2,TRBV7-8,CASSLGSLAVNTGELFF
TRBJ2-1,TRBV4-3,CASSFFVGTPNEQFF
TRBJ1-1,TRBV12-3/TRBV12-4,CASSPPTGGITEAFF
TRBJ2-2,TRBV29-1,CSVEEGGHTGELFF
TRBJ2-1,TRBV24-1,CATSDSKPSGGGVNEQFF
TRBJ1-1,TRBV30,CAWKSSGIMNTEAFF
TRBJ2-1,TRBV6-5,CASSYSTSNTEQFF
TRBJ1-6,TRBV5-1,CASSSGLDGGSPLHF